This T cell receptor beta chain was observed in a study of T cells after posttransplantation cyclophosphamide. As for this clone: Its antigen is undetermined.

The naive gate required viable CD3+CD4+ or CD3+CD8+ cells with CCR7+CD45RA+CD45RO-CD95-CD27+CD28+ phenotype. On the day of bone marrow donation, the related graft donor provided peripheral blood. V shed 4 bases, J shed 8 bases, and the junction held 6 bases outside the gene matches. CDR1 and CDR2 (germline): SGDLS, YYNGEE. This CDR3 region has 13 residues. Using immunoSEQ multiplex PCR, the repertoire was profiled, and TCRdb retains in-frame clones only, with some absent. Of fewer than 40,000 clones listed, 75% to 95% are singletons. Study results and limitations: Recipient CMV seropositivity and CMV reactivation strongly tracked TRB clonality. Donor CD8+ memory clones often dominated recipient blood repertoires at later times. TRB overlap between skin or GI tissue T cells and blood was limited.

J is TRBJ1-2 and V is TRBV9, with TRBD1 identical over 9 bases. The sequence came from a woman aged 60-70 years in good health, CMV-negative, and a related stem cell transplant donor. What was sequenced was naive CD4+ T cells sorted from PBMCs. The CDR3 loop is CASSSDRGWGYTF. CDR3 sequence (DNA): TGTGCCAGCAGCTCGGACAGGGGCTGGGGCTACACCTTC. The complete variable domain, with remaining parts taken from reference TRBV9 and TRBJ1-2, reads DSGVTQTPKHLITATGQRVTLRCSPRSGDLSVYWYQQSLDQGLQFLIQYYNGEERAKGNILERFSAQQFPDLHSELNLSSLELGDSALYFCASSSDRGWGYTFGSGTRLTVV.